This T cell receptor (beta chain) was recorded in a study of blood T cell repertoires in COVID-19. Trimming took off 2 bases at V and 3 bases at J, with 11 bases between the two ends. CDR3 length: 14 amino acids. Looked up from germline, CDR1 is SGHRS and CDR2 is YFSETQ. A case of COVID-19 had been met by exposed participants within 2 weeks before study entry. Repertoires were generated with immunoSEQ multiplex PCR, while TCRdb's copy carries only in-frame clones and drops some. The repertoire holds about 190,000 clones, 84% seen once, with under 4% in the top ten. The origin of this receptor is a woman aged 30 to 39 who had been exposed to COVID-19. The sample comprised PBMCs or T cells enriched from blood (not recorded which). The chain employs TRBV5-1 and TRBJ2-5; D is perhaps TRBD2 (6 bases). The CDR3 region has the DNA TGCGCCAGCAGCTTAGGAGGGCGTGAAGAGACCCAGTACTTC. It yields the protein CASSLGGREETQYF. Looking up the rest from reference TRBV5-1 and TRBJ2-5 gives the full variable domain: KAGVTQTPRYLIKTRGQQVTLSCSPISGHRSVSWYQQTPGQGLQFLFEYFSETQRNKGNFPGRFSGRQFSNSRSEMNVSTLELGDSALYLCASSLGGREETQYFGPGTRLLVL.